This T cell receptor (beta chain) was documented in a study of blood T cell repertoires in COVID-19. Study overall: Samples of COVID-19 (acute and convalescent) were obtained from the United States, Italy and Spain. PBMCs, B-cell-depleted T cells, or T cells were the source of the cDNA or gDNA that made up the material.

This clone was seen more than once but under ten times. Losses at the gene ends were 6 bases for V and 3 bases for J; bases not matched to a gene: 7. CDR3 length: 15 residues. Germline V gene data show CDR1 as KGHSH and CDR2 as LQKENI. Repertoires were generated with immunoSEQ multiplex PCR, while TCRdb's copy carries only in-frame clones and drops some. The sample consists of about 60,000 clones, 82% of them appearing once. Sequenced input: peripheral blood. The chain combines TRBV18 with TRBJ1-5, with TRBD1 matching over 8 bases. The TCR originated in a man between 60 and 75 years old with acute or convalescent COVID-19. CDR3 residues: CASSSTGVDNQPQHF. The CDR3 DNA is TGTGCCAGCTCGTCGACAGGGGTAGACAATCAGCCCCAGCATTTT. The full variable domain, completed using reference TRBV18 and TRBJ1-5, is NAGVMQNPRHLVRRRGQEARLRCSPMKGHSHVYWYRQLPEEGLKFMVYLQKENIIDESGMPKERFSAEFPKEGPSILRIQQVVRGDSAAYFCASSSTGVDNQPQHFGDGTRLSIL.